This entry lists 27 T cell receptor beta chains sequenced from one sample in a study of blood T cell repertoires in COVID-19. The repertoire was sequenced with immunoSEQ multiplex PCR; TCRdb's copy has only in-frame clones and lacks some. Counted here are under 200,000 clones, 84% occurring once; the ten biggest clones make up about 2.7%. The material sequenced was peripheral blood. These receptor sequences come from a woman aged 80 or over with COVID-19, enrolled during active disease.

This clone appeared a few times. V is TRBV25-1 and J is TRBJ2-2; D perhaps matches TRBD2 (5 bases). Germline V gene lookup returns CDR1 MGHDK and CDR2 SYGVNS. The CDR3 is made up of 15 amino acids. Trimming cost V 6 bases and J 4 bases, with 15 bases left between them. The DNA for the CDR3 is TGTGCCAGCAGGCCCCGCGGGTGGGGCACCGGGGAGCTGTTTTTT. It translates to CASRPRGWGTGELFF.

CDR3 amino acids: CASSYSPGVGTDTQYF. The DNA of the CDR3 is TGTGCCAGCAGTTACTCGCCGGGGGTCGGCACAGATACGCAGTATTTT. V gene TRBV6-5 combines with J gene TRBJ2-3; tentatively, D is TRBD2 (6 bases). Trimming cost V 0 bases and J 1 base, with 11 bases left between them. The germline V gene has CDR1 MNHEY and CDR2 SVGAGI. The CDR3 runs 16 residues.

The chain uses TRBV18 and TRBJ1-4, with D hard to call. CDR3 size: 16 residues. Trimming stripped 1 base from V and 0 bases from J, with 9 bases between. Germline V CDR1 and CDR2: KGHSH, LQKENI. CDR3 loop: CASSPRTGTTNEKLFF. Written as DNA, the CDR3 is TGTGCCAGCTCACCACGAACCGGGACAACTAATGAAAAACTGTTTTTT. Full variable domain (missing parts from reference TRBV18 and TRBJ1-4): NAGVMQNPRHLVRRRGQEARLRCSPMKGHSHVYWYRQLPEEGLKFMVYLQKENIIDESGMPKERFSAEFPKEGPSILRIQQVVRGDSAAYFCASSPRTGTTNEKLFFGSGTQLSVL.

The V gene is TRBV19, the J gene TRBJ2-5, with TRBD1 matching 10 bases. The CDR3 runs 13 residues. With V trimmed by 3 bases and J by 10 bases, 5 bases remained unmatched. The germline V gene has CDR1 LNHDA and CDR2 SQIVND (reference sequence). CDR3 in DNA: TGTGCCAGTAGTATCGACAGGGGGCGAAGCCAGTACTTC. Translating it yields CASSIDRGRSQYF.

This chain uses TRBV29-1 with TRBJ2-3; possibly TRBD1 for D (6 bases). CDR1 SQVTM and CDR2 ANQGSEA come from the germline V gene. The ends were cut back, 3 bases at V and 2 bases at J, with 6 bases in the middle. The CDR3 spans 12 residues. The DNA for the CDR3 is TGCAGCGTTGAGGGGGCCACAGATACGCAGTATTTT. Its protein is CSVEGATDTQYF.

The chain joins TRBV7-2 to TRBJ2-5; unclear D gene. Looked up from germline, CDR1 is SGHTA and CDR2 is FQGNSA. The CDR3 runs 13 residues. V dropped 2 bases and J dropped 1 base, with 5 bases sitting between them. CDR3 coding DNA: TGTGCCAGCAGCTTAAATCGCCAAGAGACCCAGTACTTC. The encoded protein is CASSLNRQETQYF.

The sample holds a few counts of this clone. The V call is TRBV2, the J call TRBJ1-5; D not resolved. Trimming took 6 bases from V and 6 from J, leaving 12 bases between them. Looked up from germline, CDR1 is SNHLY and CDR2 is FYNNEI. The CDR3 spans 13 residues. The CDR3 DNA reads as TGTGCCAGCAGGGCGGGCCTCGTTCAGCCCCAGCATTTT. Translating it yields CASRAGLVQPQHF.

This sequence joins TRBV5-1 and TRBJ2-1; tentatively, D is TRBD2 (5 bases). Between the trimmed V and J ends, which lost 2 bases and 4 bases, there was a span of 19 bases. The CDR3 has 17 amino acids. Germline CDR1 reads SGHRS; CDR2 reads YFSETQ. CDR3 bases: TGCGCCAGCAGCTTCGGTCCGGGAACCGTGGGGTACAATGAGCAGTTCTTC. Its translation: CASSFGPGTVGYNEQFF.

The chain combines TRBV18 with TRBJ2-7; 7 bases map to TRBD1. The CDR3 is made up of 15 amino acids. Germline V gene lookup returns CDR1 KGHSH and CDR2 LQKENI. Unmatched junction bases numbered 3, after V lost 1 base and J lost 0 bases. As DNA, the CDR3 is TGTGCCAGCTCACCACTCGGGGACAGCTCCTACGAGCAGTACTTC. It specifies CASSPLGDSSYEQYF.

V usage is TRBV6-6 and J usage is TRBJ1-4, with TRBD1 matching 7 bases. V was pared by 5 bases and J by 4 bases, with 7 bases of the junction left unmatched. Germline loops: CDR1 MNHNY, CDR2 SVGAGI (reference sequence). CDR3 length: 15 amino acids. The CDR3 loop reads CASSGWDSLNEKLFF. The CDR3 DNA is TGTGCCAGCAGTGGCTGGGACAGCCTTAATGAAAAACTGTTTTTT.

The chain couples TRBV19 to TRBJ2-7; possibly TRBD2 for D (5 bases). The germline CDR1 and CDR2 sequences are LNHDA and SQIVND (reference sequence). The CDR3 covers 16 residues. Trimming pared 1 base from V and 4 bases from J, leaving 17 bases between. This chain's CDR3 is CASSIVGGSGVYEQYF. In DNA, the CDR3 is TGTGCCAGTAGTATAGTAGGAGGTTCTGGTGTTTACGAGCAGTACTTC.

The chain employs TRBV5-3 and TRBJ2-5; 8 bases are a match to TRBD1. TRBV5-3 is sorted into the ORF group, with uncertain function. V lost 0 bases to trimming and J lost 3 bases; unmatched junction nucleotides: 4. The length of the CDR3 is 15 residues. DNA for the CDR3: TGTGCCAGAAGCTTGGCGGACAGGGTAAAAGAGACCCAGTACTTC. It codes for CARSLADRVKETQYF.

The chain carries TRBV12-5 and TRBJ2-7, with D perhaps TRBD2 (6 bases). Germline-derived CDR1 and CDR2 are LGHNT and FRNRAP. V gave up 7 bases and J gave up 4 bases, with 20 bases separating them. The CDR3 runs 15 residues. DNA of the CDR3: TGTGCTAGTGCCAGAGGCGGGGAAGGACAATACGAGCAGTACTTC. It is translated as CASARGGEGQYEQYF.

The sample holds a few counts of this clone. The rearrangement links TRBV7-3 to TRBJ2-7, with D possibly TRBD2 on 5 matching bases. Per the germline V gene, CDR1 is SGHTA and CDR2 is FQGTGA. Trimming stripped 1 base from V and 0 bases from J, with 7 bases between. This CDR3 spans 14 amino acids. The CDR3 region is CASSLSGFSYEQYF. CDR3 sequence (DNA): TGTGCCAGCAGCTTAAGCGGGTTCTCCTACGAGCAGTACTTC.

The chain employs TRBV19 and TRBJ1-3, with D hard to call. This CDR3 spans 12 amino acids. The germline V gene has CDR1 LNHDA and CDR2 SQIVND (reference sequence). V lost 6 bases to trimming and J lost 9 bases, with 12 bases between them. The CDR3 DNA sequence: TGTGCCAGTAGCCTTCCGTGGAGCACCATATATTTT. Amino acid sequence: CASSLPWSTIYF.

Written as DNA, the CDR3 is TGTGCCAGCAGCTTGACAGGAGATCAGCCCCAGCATTTT. It codes for CASSLTGDQPQHF. The chain carries TRBV12-3 or TRBV12-4 and TRBJ1-5, with a possible D match to TRBD1 (6 bases). The V end lost 6 bases, the J end lost 5 bases, and 11 bases lay between the germline ends. The CDR3 extends over 13 amino acids.

The chain recombines TRBV6-2 or TRBV6-3 with TRBJ1-5; a possible D gene is TRBD1 (5 bases). Germline loops: CDR1 MNHEY, CDR2 SVGEGT. V lost 6 bases to trimming and J lost 5 bases, with 11 bases between them. The CDR3 is made up of 13 amino acids. The CDR3 loop reads CASSGQGDQPQHF. The CDR3 nucleotides read TGTGCCAGCAGCGGTCAGGGCGATCAGCCCCAGCATTTT.

V usage is TRBV6-5 and J usage is TRBJ2-7; D is uncertain. The germline gives CDR1 MNHEY, CDR2 SVGAGI. The V end lost 7 bases, the J end lost 1 base, and 14 bases lay between the germline ends. The length of the CDR3 is 14 residues. The CDR3 region has the DNA TGTGCCAGCACCGCCGAGTTGGAGTCCTACGAGCAGTACTTC. Translated, it gives CASTAELESYEQYF.

The V call is TRBV2, the J call TRBJ2-3; no clear D gene. This CDR3 contains 11 residues. Germline V gene lookup returns CDR1 SNHLY and CDR2 FYNNEI. V lost 6 bases and J 6 bases, leaving 7 bases between the germline ends. CDR3 amino acids: CASRYFDTQYF. The CDR3 DNA reads TGTGCCAGCAGGTACTTCGATACGCAGTATTTT.

The CDR3 nucleotides read TGCAGCGTTGAAACCGGGACAGGGGGCACAGATACGCAGTATTTT. Encoded protein: CSVETGTGGTDTQYF. The V call is TRBV29-1, the J call TRBJ2-3; 10 bases are shared with TRBD1. Germline V CDR1 and CDR2: SQVTM, ANQGSEA. The CDR3 runs 15 residues. The V segment lost 2 bases and the J segment 1 base; nucleotides outside the gene matches: 3.

The chain uses TRBV4-1 and TRBJ1-6; TRBD1 matches 7 bases. Germline V gene data show CDR1 as MGHRA and CDR2 as YSYEKL. Trimming took 4 bases from V and 6 from J; bases not matched to a gene: 9. The CDR3 sequence is 16 residues long. The CDR3 bases are TGCGCCAGCAGCCGACAGGGAACGGGCTCTAATTCACCCCTCCACTTT. It is translated as CASSRQGTGSNSPLHF.

The V and J genes are TRBV7-2 and TRBJ1-4; 8 bases are a match to TRBD1. Germline lookup yields CDR1 SGHTA and CDR2 FQGNSA. The CDR3 spans 18 residues. With V trimmed by 4 bases and J by 0 bases, 10 bases remained unmatched. As DNA, the CDR3 is TGTGCCAGCAGCTCGGGGACAGGCGCACCTGCAACTAATGAAAAACTGTTTTTT. The encoded protein is CASSSGTGAPATNEKLFF.

The rearrangement joins TRBV20-1 to TRBJ2-7; no firm D call. Per the germline V gene, CDR1 is DFQATT and CDR2 is SNEGSKA (reference sequence). V was trimmed by 3 bases and J by 3 bases, leaving 6 bases between them. There are 11 residues in the CDR3. The CDR3 loop reads CSASWLYEQYF. DNA of the CDR3: TGCAGTGCTAGTTGGCTCTACGAGCAGTACTTC.

The chain joins TRBV5-4 to TRBJ2-3; 10 bases agree with TRBD2. Losses at the gene ends were 3 bases for V and 4 bases for J; bases not matched to a gene: 8. The CDR3 extends over 16 amino acids. The germline CDR1 and CDR2 sequences are SGHNT and YYREEE (reference sequence). The CDR3 region is CASSSPGLASSDTQYF. The DNA of the CDR3 is TGTGCCAGCAGCTCGCCGGGACTAGCGTCATCAGATACGCAGTATTTT.

The gene calls are TRBV18 and TRBJ2-3; 9 bases are a match to TRBD1. Trimming cost V 4 bases and J 1 base; bases outside gene matches: 6. The CDR3 totals 16 residues. Looked up from germline, CDR1 is KGHSH and CDR2 is LQKENI. The CDR3 spells CASSRLQGAGTDTQYF. CDR3 bases: TGTGCCAGCTCACGGCTACAGGGGGCGGGCACAGATACGCAGTATTTT.

This chain links TRBV30 with TRBJ1-6; D may be TRBD1 (6 bases). Trimming stripped 4 bases from V and 10 bases from J, with 14 bases between. Germline CDR1 GTSNPN, CDR2 SVGIG (reference sequence). This CDR3 spans 13 amino acids. The CDR3 nucleotides read TGTGCCTGGAACGGGGGGCGCGGATCACCCCTCCACTTT. It codes for CAWNGGRGSPLHF.

The chain joins TRBV24-1 to TRBJ2-1; 7 nucleotides match TRBD1. Germline values: CDR1 KGHDR, CDR2 SFDVKD. This CDR3 is built from 15 residues. Trimming removed 4 bases from V and 4 bases from J; junction bases left unmatched: 6. The CDR3 region is CATSDRDSKYNEQFF. In DNA form, the CDR3 reads TGTGCCACCAGTGACAGGGACAGTAAATACAATGAGCAGTTCTTC.